The 2 T cell receptor beta chains below were found in one sample sequenced in a study of T-cell memory formation after mild COVID-19. TCRdb re-analysed the 5' RACE reads in MiXCR, keeping a single row per CDR3 protein. Of roughly 300,000 distinct CDR3 sequences in the sample, 8% to 9% were seen once. The sample was PBMCs or a T cell subset sorted from them (not recorded which). Receptors were obtained from a man between 18 and 29 years old who had mild COVID-19 (a few samples of this study predate the infection). Cell type and time point are not known.

The V gene is TRBV2, the J gene TRBJ2-7, with D unclear. CDR1 is SNHLY, CDR2 FYNNEI, per germline. This CDR3 has 15 residues. Trimming pared 5 bases from V and 0 bases from J, leaving 14 bases between. The CDR3 here is CASSQEPQSSYEQYF. As DNA, the CDR3 is TGTGCCAGCAGTCAAGAGCCCCAGAGCTCCTACGAGCAGTACTTC.

The rearrangement links TRBV19 to TRBJ2-1, with D possibly matching TRBD2 (6 bases). The CDR3 covers 13 residues. Germline loops: CDR1 LNHDA, CDR2 SQIVND (reference sequence). The V gene lost 6 bases and the J gene lost 10 bases, with 16 bases spanning the gap. Here the CDR3 DNA reads TGTGCCAGTAGGAGAAGCCCCGCGGGGGAGCAGTTCTTC. Translated: CASRRSPAGEQFF.